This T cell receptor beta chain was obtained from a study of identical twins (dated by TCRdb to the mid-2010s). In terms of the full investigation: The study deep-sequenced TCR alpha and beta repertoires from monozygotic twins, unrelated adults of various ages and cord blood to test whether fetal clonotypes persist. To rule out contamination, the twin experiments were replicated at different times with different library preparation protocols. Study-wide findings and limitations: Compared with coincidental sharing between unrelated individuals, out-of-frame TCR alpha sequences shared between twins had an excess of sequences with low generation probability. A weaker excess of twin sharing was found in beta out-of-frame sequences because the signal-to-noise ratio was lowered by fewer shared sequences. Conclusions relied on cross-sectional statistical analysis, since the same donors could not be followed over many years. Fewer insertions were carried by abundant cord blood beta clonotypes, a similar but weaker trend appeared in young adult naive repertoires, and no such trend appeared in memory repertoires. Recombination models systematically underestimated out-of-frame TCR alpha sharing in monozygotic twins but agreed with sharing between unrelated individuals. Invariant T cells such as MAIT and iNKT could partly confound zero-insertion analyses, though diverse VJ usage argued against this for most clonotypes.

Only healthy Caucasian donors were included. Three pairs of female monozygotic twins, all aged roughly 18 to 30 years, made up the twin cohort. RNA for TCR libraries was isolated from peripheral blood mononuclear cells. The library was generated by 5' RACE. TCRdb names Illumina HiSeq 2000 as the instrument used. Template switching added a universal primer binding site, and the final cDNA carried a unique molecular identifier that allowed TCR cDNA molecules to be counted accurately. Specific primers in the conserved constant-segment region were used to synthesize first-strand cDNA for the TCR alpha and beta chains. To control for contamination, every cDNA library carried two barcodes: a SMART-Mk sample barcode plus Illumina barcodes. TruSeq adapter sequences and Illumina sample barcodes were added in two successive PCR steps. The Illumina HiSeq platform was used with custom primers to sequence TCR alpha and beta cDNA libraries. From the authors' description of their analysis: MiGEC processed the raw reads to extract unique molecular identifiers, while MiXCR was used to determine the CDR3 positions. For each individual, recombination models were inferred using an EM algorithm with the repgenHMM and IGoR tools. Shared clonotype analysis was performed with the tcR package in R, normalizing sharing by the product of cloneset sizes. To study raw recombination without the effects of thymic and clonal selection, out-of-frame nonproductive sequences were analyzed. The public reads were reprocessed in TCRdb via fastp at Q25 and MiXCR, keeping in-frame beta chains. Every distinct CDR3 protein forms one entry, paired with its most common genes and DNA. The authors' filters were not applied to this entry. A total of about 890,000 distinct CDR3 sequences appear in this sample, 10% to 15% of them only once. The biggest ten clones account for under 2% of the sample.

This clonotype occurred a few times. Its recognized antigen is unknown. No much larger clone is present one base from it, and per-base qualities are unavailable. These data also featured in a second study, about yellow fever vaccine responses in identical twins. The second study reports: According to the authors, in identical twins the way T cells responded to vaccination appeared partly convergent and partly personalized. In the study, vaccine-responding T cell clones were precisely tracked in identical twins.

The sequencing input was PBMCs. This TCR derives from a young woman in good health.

The bases read TGCAGTGCTGGGGGTTGGGCGGCCATATATTTT. It specifies CSAGGWAAIYF. The sequence joins TRBV20-1 to TRBJ1-3, with TRBD1 perhaps the D gene, on 5 matching bases. Cut back by 5 bases and 11 bases, the V and J ends lie 13 bases apart. From its cysteine to its phenylalanine, the CDR3 spans 11 amino acids. The read is trimmed to its CDR3 DNA, 33 bases read in frame from base 1. CDR1 and CDR2 were assigned from the germline V gene (reference sequence) as DFQATT and SNEGSKA.